Listed below are T cell receptor beta chains from one sample, sequenced in a study of blood T cell repertoires in COVID-19. TCRdb's copy holds only in-frame clones and misses some; the assay was immunoSEQ multiplex PCR. The data show about 49,000 clones, with around 90% seen just once and 10% to 15% held by the top ten. Sequencing input: peripheral blood. The source is a man aged 80 or over with acute or convalescent COVID-19. Both conserved end residues are part of each CDR3. D genes are given only for firm matches. Clone size is shown for a subset of rows, as once, few, many or a class of expanded clone.

V,J,size,D,DNA,CDR3
TRBV27,TRBJ1-2,NA,NA,TGTGCCAGCAGTTTAGCGGGGAACCCGAACTATGGCTACACCTTC,CASSLAGNPNYGYTF
TRBV19,TRBJ2-7,NA,NA,TGTGCCAGTAGTATCGGACAGCCCACCACCGAGCAGTACTTC,CASSIGQPTTEQYF
TRBV11-2,TRBJ1-4,NA,NA,TGTGCCAGCAGCTTAGGAGGGGCAGGGACTAGGGAACTGTTTTTT,CASSLGGAGTRELFF
TRBV29-1,TRBJ2-5,NA,NA,NA,CSVEAYISAALKGTGGRAQYF
TRBV27,TRBJ1-2,NA,NA,TGTGCCAGCACTGACACCGGGGGGAACTATGGCTACACCTTC,CASTDTGGNYGYTF
TRBV7-7,TRBJ2-2,once,NA,TGTGCCAGCAGCTTAGAGGGGTCCACCGGGGAGCTGTTTTTT,CASSLEGSTGELFF
TRBV5-6,TRBJ1-5,NA,NA,TGTGCCAGCAGCTTGGCCAAGAACATTTATCAGCCCCAGCATTTT,CASSLAKNIYQPQHF
TRBV6-4,TRBJ1-6,NA,TRBD1,TGTGCCAGCAGTGACCGAGAGGGGGCCATTTCACCCCTCCACTTT,CASSDREGAISPLHF
TRBV19,TRBJ2-3,NA,TRBD1,TGTGCCAGCAGGGAGACAGGGCGAGATACGCAGTATTTT,CASRETGRDTQYF
TRBV27,TRBJ1-4,few,NA,TGTGCCAGCAGTTTTTCAGGGTACGAAAAACTGTTTTTT,CASSFSGYEKLFF
TRBV19,TRBJ2-7,NA,TRBD1,TGTGCCAGTAGTATCAGGACAGGGAGCTACGAGCAGTACTTC,CASSIRTGSYEQYF
TRBV30,TRBJ1-4,NA,NA,TGTGCCTGGAGGGGGCGCGGTAATGAAAAACTGTTTTTT,CAWRGRGNEKLFF
TRBV3-1/TRBV3-2,TRBJ1-1,NA,NA,TGTGCCAGCAGCCAAGTTGAAGCCAACACTGAAGCTTTCTTT,CASSQVEANTEAFF
TRBV29-1,TRBJ1-1,NA,NA,TGCAGCGTTGAGAGGGCCATGAACACTGAAGCTTTCTTT,CSVERAMNTEAFF
TRBV6-4,TRBJ2-5,NA,TRBD1,TGTGCCAGCAGCCTCAGGGGGACCTTCGAGACCCAGTACTTC,CASSLRGTFETQYF
TRBV12-3/TRBV12-4,TRBJ1-4,once,NA,TGTGCCAGCAGCCGGGAGGCTGAAAAACTGTTTTTT,CASSREAEKLFF
TRBV20-1,TRBJ2-1,NA,TRBD2,TGCAGTGCTAGTGCGGTCTCGGGGGGGGCCTACAATGAGCAGTTCTTC,CSASAVSGGAYNEQFF
TRBV6-6,TRBJ1-2,NA,TRBD1,TGTGCCAGCAGTTACTACCCCCAGGGGGGACCCTATGGCTACACCTTC,CASSYYPQGGPYGYTF
TRBV3-1/TRBV3-2,TRBJ1-1,once,TRBD1,TGTGCCAGCAGCCGGGGACAGGAGAACACTGAAGCTTTCTTT,CASSRGQENTEAFF
TRBV11-2,TRBJ1-6,NA,NA,TGTGCCAGCAGCTTAGAAACAGGTCCCTTGAGTAATTCACCCCTCCACTTT,CASSLETGPLSNSPLHF
TRBV30,TRBJ1-2,NA,NA,TGTGCCTGGGGTCAGAACTATGGCTACACCTTC,CAWGQNYGYTF
TRBV7-8,TRBJ1-2,NA,NA,TGTGCCAGCAGCTTAGTGGCCGGGGAAGCTAACTATGGCTACACCTTC,CASSLVAGEANYGYTF
TRBV5-1,TRBJ1-1,NA,TRBD1,TGCGCCAGCAGCCTCTCGCCGGGACAGCCAGAAGCTTTCTTT,CASSLSPGQPEAFF
TRBV5-6,TRBJ2-2,NA,NA,TGTGCCAGCAGCTTACGGCGTTGGGGGCCCGGGGAGCTGTTTTTT,CASSLRRWGPGELFF
TRBV19,TRBJ2-1,NA,TRBD2,TGTGCCAGTAGTAGCGGGGGTTACTACAATGAGCAGTTCTTC,CASSSGGYYNEQFF
TRBV29-1,TRBJ1-1,NA,NA,TGCAGCGTTGATAGCTTCCCCGGGGGGACTGAAGCTTTCTTT,CSVDSFPGGTEAFF
TRBV3-1/TRBV3-2,TRBJ1-1,NA,NA,TGTGCCAGCAGCCAAGAGTCGCGGGACACTGAAGCTTTCTTT,CASSQESRDTEAFF
TRBV5-1,TRBJ2-3,NA,TRBD2,TGCGCCAGCAGCTTGGGAGCGGGGGGGATCTCTCGCACAGATACGCAGTATTTT,CASSLGAGGISRTDTQYF
TRBV12-5,TRBJ1-1,NA,NA,TGTGCTAGTGGTTTAGACAGGATGAACACTGAAGCTTTCTTT,CASGLDRMNTEAFF
TRBV28,TRBJ1-1,NA,TRBD1,TGTGCCAGCAGTTTCGCGACAGGGGGAGGGGGGACTGAAGCTTTCTTT,CASSFATGGGGTEAFF
TRBV6-5,TRBJ1-4,once,TRBD1,TGTGCCAGCAGTCGAAGCCTCGGGACAGCACCCAAACTGTTTTTT,CASSRSLGTAPKLFF
TRBV11-2,TRBJ2-7,NA,TRBD1,TGTGCCAGCAGCTCGCCCGGACAGGGGAGAATCTACGAGCAGTACTTC,CASSSPGQGRIYEQYF
TRBV28,TRBJ2-3,NA,TRBD2,TGTGCCAGCTTAATAGCGGGGGCCACAGATACGCAGTATTTT,CASLIAGATDTQYF
TRBV19,TRBJ1-2,NA,TRBD1,TGTGCCAGTAGTCGATCGGGACAGGGGGACTATGGCTACACCTTC,CASSRSGQGDYGYTF
TRBV5-4,TRBJ1-1,NA,NA,TGTGCCAGCAGCCGAGGAGGGTTTACTGAAGCTTTCTTT,CASSRGGFTEAFF
TRBV11-2,TRBJ2-6,NA,TRBD1,TGTGCCAGCAGCCACGTTCCGGGACAGGGGACTGGGGCCAACGTCCTGACTTTC,CASSHVPGQGTGANVLTF
TRBV5-4,TRBJ2-3,once,TRBD2,TGTGCCAGCAGCTTGGCTAGCGGGGGCCCACAGGGTACGCAGTATTTT,CASSLASGGPQGTQYF
TRBV4-1,TRBJ2-3,NA,NA,TGCGCCAGCACCCAAGCGGGTCGGGGCACAGATACGCAGTATTTT,CASTQAGRGTDTQYF
TRBV3-1/TRBV3-2,TRBJ2-1,once,TRBD2,TGTGCCAGCAGCCTTGAGTCTGTAGCGGGGGGCCGAAATGAGCAGTTCTTC,CASSLESVAGGRNEQFF
TRBV3-1/TRBV3-2,TRBJ2-7,NA,TRBD2,TGTGCCAGCAGCTTTGGGACTAGCGGGACCTACGAGCAGTACTTC,CASSFGTSGTYEQYF
TRBV12-3/TRBV12-4,TRBJ1-1,NA,NA,TGTGCCAGCAGTTTCCAGGGGAACACTGAAGCTTTCTTT,CASSFQGNTEAFF
TRBV28,TRBJ2-7,NA,NA,TGTGCCAGCAGCCTCCAGGGTTACGAGCAGTACTTC,CASSLQGYEQYF
TRBV29-1,TRBJ2-7,NA,NA,TGCAGCGTTGTCGAGGACATTTTCTCCTACGAGCAGTACTTC,CSVVEDIFSYEQYF
TRBV27,TRBJ1-1,NA,NA,TGTGCCAGCAGTACAGGGATGAACACTGAAGCTTTCTTT,CASSTGMNTEAFF
TRBV9,TRBJ1-2,NA,NA,TGTGCCAGCAGCGTAAGAGGGGAGGGTGGCTACACCTTC,CASSVRGEGGYTF
TRBV5-1,TRBJ2-5,NA,TRBD1,TGCGCCAGCAGCCTGACAGGGCTCGAAGCGTCCCAGTACTTC,CASSLTGLEASQYF
TRBV7-8,TRBJ1-2,NA,NA,TGTGCCAGCAGCTTAGTGGGAGGCGAGGTAAACTATGGCTACACCTTC,CASSLVGGEVNYGYTF
TRBV30,TRBJ2-2,NA,NA,TGTGCCTCAACATCCCCCAGACAGACGAACACCGGGGAGCTGTTTTTT,CASTSPRQTNTGELFF
TRBV28,TRBJ2-3,NA,TRBD2,TGTGCCAGTGTGGGTAGTCTAGCGGGCACAGATACGCAGTATTTT,CASVGSLAGTDTQYF
TRBV18,TRBJ2-5,NA,TRBD1,TGTGCCAGCTCACCACAGGACAGGCAAGAGACCCAGTACTTC,CASSPQDRQETQYF
TRBV5-1,TRBJ2-5,NA,NA,TGCGCCAGCAGCTTTGCAGGGGAAGAGACCCAGTACTTC,CASSFAGEETQYF
TRBV18,TRBJ1-6,few,NA,TGTGCCAGCTCACCGACAGGTACCTATAATTCACCCCTCCACTTT,CASSPTGTYNSPLHF
TRBV10-1,TRBJ1-1,once,NA,TGCGCCAGCAGTGAGTCGACGGGGGGCCGAGCCGGGGCTTTCTTT,CASSESTGGRAGAFF
TRBV5-1,TRBJ1-6,NA,TRBD1,TGCGCCAGCAGCTTGGGGACAGGGCATAATTCACCCCTCCACTTT,CASSLGTGHNSPLHF
TRBV19,TRBJ1-3,NA,NA,TGTGCCAGTAGTAGGTTGTCAGCTGGAAACACCATATATTTT,CASSRLSAGNTIYF
TRBV28,TRBJ1-2,NA,NA,TGTGCCAGCAGTACGGGACTTCGTGGCTACACCTTC,CASSTGLRGYTF
TRBV2,TRBJ1-2,NA,TRBD1,TGTGCCAGCAGAGGGGACAGGGACATCGGTGGCTACACCTTC,CASRGDRDIGGYTF